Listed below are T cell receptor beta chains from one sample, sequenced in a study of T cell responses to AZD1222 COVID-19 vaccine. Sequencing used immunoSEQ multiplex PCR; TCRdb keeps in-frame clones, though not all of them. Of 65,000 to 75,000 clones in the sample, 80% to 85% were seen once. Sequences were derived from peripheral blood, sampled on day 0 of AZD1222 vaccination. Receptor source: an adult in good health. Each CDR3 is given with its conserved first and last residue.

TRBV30,CAWSVRAGGFYNEQFF
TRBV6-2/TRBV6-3,CASSSTTAEAFF
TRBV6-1,CASSDNLLRTGVGYTF
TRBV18,CASSSDHYEQYF
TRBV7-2,CASSLAGLTDTQYF
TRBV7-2,CASSLSGATNSPLHF
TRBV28,CASSFKLGAGDPYEQYF
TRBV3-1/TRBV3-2,CASSPSLGRPEAFF
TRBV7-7,CASSLGAGLNEKLFF
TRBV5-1,CASTGLEQETQYF
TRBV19,CASRTGLENQPQHF
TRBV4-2,CASSQDLGGSQPQHF
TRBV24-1,CATSDLTSGSSYNEQFF
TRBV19,CASRLTGLNLMNTEAFF
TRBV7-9,CASSLAGQGVETQYF
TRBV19,CASSTGILNTEAFF
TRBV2,CASPGTGFYYGYTF
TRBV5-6,CASSIGQGKAEQYF
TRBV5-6,CASSQGLGETQYF
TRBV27,CASSFSPGPTPQLYGYTF
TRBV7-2,CASSLRAGNTEAFF
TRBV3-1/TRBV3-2,CASSRSAGNTIYF
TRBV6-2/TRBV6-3,CASSPLSSANTGELFF
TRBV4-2,CASSQKGETQYF
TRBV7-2,CASSLTGYEQYF
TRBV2,CASTPGTSGIPPYEQYF
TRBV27,CASSLEFGELFF
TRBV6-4,CASSDSPETGQAYTF
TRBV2,CASTIRVAGVREQYF
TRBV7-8,CASSSHRVTYEQYF
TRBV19,CASSIRAGGLTGELFF
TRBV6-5,CASSYSMFGGNQPQHF
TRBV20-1,CSASATSSPLHF
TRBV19,CASSIDRDSGVYGYTF
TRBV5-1,CASGPGHPNTEAFF
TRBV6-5,CASSYSRDGYGYTF
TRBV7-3,CASSPPPYNEQFF
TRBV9,CASSALAGGHGTGELFF
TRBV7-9,CASSITGPSWEQYF
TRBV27,CASSTMNTEAFF